This T cell receptor (beta chain) was sequenced in a study of T cells in Graves' hyperthyroidism and ophthalmopathy. Study conclusions and caveats: Blood shared most expanded thyroid clonotypes above 0.001.

This clonotype appeared a few times. Antigen unknown. Germline CDR1 reads MNHEY; CDR2 reads SVGAGI. Trimming left V 5 bases short and J 2 bases short, with 15 bases between. CDR3 length: 15 residues. RNA transcripts provided the source from which TCR beta CDR3 regions were amplified. Carried out on the TCR CDR3, a first-round RT-PCR used the HTBI primer set. TCRdb independently ran MiXCR on the multiplex PCR reads; one entry per CDR3 protein. This sample has 700,000 to 850,000 distinct CDR3 sequences, with roughly 32% found just once. Among the patients, aged 18 to 65, hyperthyroidism was newly diagnosed and had lasted under 2 months. Exclusion of a patient resulted from uncontrolled infection, other autoimmune disease, pregnancy or lactation. Diagnosis rested on symptoms, serum thyroxine and TRAb, thyroid ultrasound, and orbital computed tomography.

The source is a woman between 40 and 50 years old with Graves' hyperthyroidism. Sequencing used blood. This chain links TRBV6-5 with TRBJ1-1; a possible D gene is TRBD1 (6 bases). CDR3 nucleotides: TGTGCCAGCAGTACGTACCTCAGGGGAAACACTGAAGCTTTCTTT. It encodes CASSTYLRGNTEAFF.